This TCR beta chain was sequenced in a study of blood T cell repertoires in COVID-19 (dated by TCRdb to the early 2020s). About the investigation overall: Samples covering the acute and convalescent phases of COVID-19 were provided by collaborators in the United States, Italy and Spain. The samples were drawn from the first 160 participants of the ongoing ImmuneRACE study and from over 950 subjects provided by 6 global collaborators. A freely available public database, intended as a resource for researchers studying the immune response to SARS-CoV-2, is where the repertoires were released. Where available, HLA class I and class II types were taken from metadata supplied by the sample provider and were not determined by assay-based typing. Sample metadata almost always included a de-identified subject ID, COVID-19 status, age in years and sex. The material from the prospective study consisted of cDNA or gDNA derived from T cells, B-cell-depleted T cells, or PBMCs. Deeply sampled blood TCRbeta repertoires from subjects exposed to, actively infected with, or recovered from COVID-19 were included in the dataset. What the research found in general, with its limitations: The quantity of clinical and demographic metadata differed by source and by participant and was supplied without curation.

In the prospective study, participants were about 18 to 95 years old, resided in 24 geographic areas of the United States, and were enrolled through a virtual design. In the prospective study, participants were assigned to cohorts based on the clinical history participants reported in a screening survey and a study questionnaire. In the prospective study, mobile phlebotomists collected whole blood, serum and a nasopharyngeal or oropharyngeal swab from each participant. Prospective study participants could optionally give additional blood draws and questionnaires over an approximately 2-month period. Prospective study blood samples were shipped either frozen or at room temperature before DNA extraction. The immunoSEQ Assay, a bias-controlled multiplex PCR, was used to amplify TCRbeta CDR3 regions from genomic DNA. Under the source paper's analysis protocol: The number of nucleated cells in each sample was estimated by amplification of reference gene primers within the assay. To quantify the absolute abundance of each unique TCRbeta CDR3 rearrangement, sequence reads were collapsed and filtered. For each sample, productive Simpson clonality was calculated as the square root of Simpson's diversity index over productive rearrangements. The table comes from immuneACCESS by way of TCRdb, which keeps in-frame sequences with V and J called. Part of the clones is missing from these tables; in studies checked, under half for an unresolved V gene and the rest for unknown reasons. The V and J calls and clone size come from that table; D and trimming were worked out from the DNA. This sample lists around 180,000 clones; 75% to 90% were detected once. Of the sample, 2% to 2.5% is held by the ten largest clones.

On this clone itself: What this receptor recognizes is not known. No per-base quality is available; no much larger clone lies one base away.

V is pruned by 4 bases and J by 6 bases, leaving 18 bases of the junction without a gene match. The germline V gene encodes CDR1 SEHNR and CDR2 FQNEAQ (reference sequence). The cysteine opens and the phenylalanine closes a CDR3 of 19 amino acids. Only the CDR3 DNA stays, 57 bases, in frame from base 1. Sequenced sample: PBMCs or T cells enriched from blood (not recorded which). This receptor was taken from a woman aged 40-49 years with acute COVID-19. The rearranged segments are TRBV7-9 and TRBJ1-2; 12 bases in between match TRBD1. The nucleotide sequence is TGTGCCAGCAGCTCCCCCTCCGGGACAGGGGGCTTCGCGATTGATGGCTACACCTTC. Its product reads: CASSSPSGTGGFAIDGYTF. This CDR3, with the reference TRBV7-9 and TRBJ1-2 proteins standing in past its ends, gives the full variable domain DTGVSQNPRHKITKRGQNVTFRCDPISEHNRLYWYRQTLGQGPEFLTYFQNEAQLEKSRLLSDRFSAERPKGSFSTLEIQRTEQGDSAMYLCASSSPSGTGGFAIDGYTFGSGTRLTVV.